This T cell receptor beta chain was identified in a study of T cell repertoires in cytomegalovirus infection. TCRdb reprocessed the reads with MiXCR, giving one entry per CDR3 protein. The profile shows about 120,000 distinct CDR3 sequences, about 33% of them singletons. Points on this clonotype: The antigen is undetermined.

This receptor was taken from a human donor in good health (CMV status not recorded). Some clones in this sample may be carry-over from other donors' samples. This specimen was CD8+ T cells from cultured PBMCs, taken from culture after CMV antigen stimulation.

The CDR3 nucleotides are TGTGCCAGCAGCTTGGCCAACCGGGGACCGAGCAATCAGCCCCAGCATTTT. Residues: CASSLANRGPSNQPQHF. This chain connects TRBV5-5 to TRBJ1-5, with TRBD1 as a possible D gene (5 bases). V lost 0 bases to trimming and J lost 1 base, with 14 bases between them. The germline V gene encodes CDR1 SGHKS and CDR2 YYEKEE (reference sequence). This CDR3 is 17 amino acids long.